This TCR beta chain is drawn from a study of blood T cell repertoires in COVID-19. On the study more broadly: Collection of acute and convalescent COVID-19 samples took place in the United States, Italy and Spain. Sample material is recorded as cDNA or gDNA derived from T cells, B-cell-depleted T cells, or PBMCs.

Original processing notes: The assay estimated nucleated cells by amplifying reference gene primers. Assay used: immunoSEQ multiplex PCR; TCRdb lists only in-frame clones, some missing. V, J and clone size are taken as reported in that table, and D and trimming were inferred from the DNA itself. The profile shows 200,000 to 250,000 clones, under 90% of them singletons. The sequencing sample was made of peripheral blood. The receptor comes from a woman of 80 years or more with active or convalescent COVID-19.

CDR3 sequence reads: CASSLPASGGAFQYF. The CDR3 coding sequence is TGTGCCAGCAGTTTACCGGCTAGCGGGGGGGCCTTCCAGTATTTT. The chain recombines TRBV28 with TRBJ2-3, with TRBD2 matching 12 bases. Germline V gene sequence: CDR1 MDHEN, CDR2 SYDVKM. Trimming took 2 bases from V and 12 from J; bases not matched to a gene: 9. The CDR3 totals 15 residues.